These 30 T cell receptor beta chains were all obtained from the same sample, sequenced in a study of metastatic and nonmetastatic thyroid tumors. TCRdb used MiXCR to call clones anew from the PCR reads. This table has about 22,000 clones, less than 20% appearing once. Each patient came to thyroid surgery without any prior treatment (of any kind). The sequenced material came from adjacent normal tissue. Every receptor here comes from a male donor with papillary thyroid cancer or a benign thyroid nodule (not recorded which). Some clones in this sample may be carry-over from other donors' samples.

This clone counts as medium-sized (0.01 to 0.1%). The rearrangement uses TRBV6-1 and TRBJ1-5; no firm D call. The CDR3 extends over 16 amino acids. In germline, CDR1 is MNHNS, CDR2 SASEGT. The V end lost 7 bases, the J end lost 2 bases, and 18 bases lay between the germline ends. The CDR3 loop is CASTDPRVVGNQPQHF. CDR3 sequence (DNA): TGTGCCAGCACTGACCCGAGGGTAGTTGGCAATCAGCCCCAGCATTTT.

As to this clone: Mismatch with germline at one junction end may stem from a read error. V is TRBV20-1 and J is TRBJ1-5; D is undetermined. The length of the CDR3 is 14 residues. CDR1 and CDR2 from the germline V gene are DFQATT and SNEGSKA (reference sequence). As DNA, the CDR3 is TGCAGCGCTAGCCAATCGTGGCAGGAACAGCCCCAGCATTTT. This sequence encodes CSASQSWQEQPQHF.

This clone was found many times. Distinct nucleotide sequences in the sample also encode this CDR3. CDR3 nucleotide sequence: TGTGCCAGTAGTCTTGCCCTTACCTACGAGCAGTACTTC. This translates into CASSLALTYEQYF. J is TRBJ2-7 and V is TRBV19; D gene unclear. The ends were cut back, 5 bases at V and 2 bases at J, with 10 bases in the middle. In germline, CDR1 is LNHDA, CDR2 SQIVND (reference sequence). The CDR3 totals 13 residues.

By share, this clone counts as medium-sized (0.01 to 0.1%). The chain carries TRBV20-1 and TRBJ1-2; D unclear. V dropped 0 bases and J dropped 2 bases, with 13 bases sitting between them. CDR3 length equals 15 residues. The germline CDR1 and CDR2 sequences are DFQATT and SNEGSKA (reference sequence). CDR3 amino acids: CSARDPGTANYGYTF. The CDR3 DNA reads as TGCAGTGCTAGAGATCCAGGAACCGCGAACTATGGCTACACCTTC.

This clone has at least ten counts. The chain joins TRBV7-3 to TRBJ2-1, with 8 bases that match TRBD1. CDR3 length equals 15 residues. After removal of 5 bases from V and 7 bases from J, the junction contained 10 bases not matched to a gene. Germline V CDR1 and CDR2: SGHTA, FQGTGA. CDR3 protein: CASSERQGLNNEQFF. The CDR3 coding sequence is TGTGCCAGCAGCGAGAGACAGGGGTTGAATAATGAGCAGTTCTTC.

The sample holds many counts of this clone. The V and J genes are TRBV2 and TRBJ2-1; D not certain. Germline V lookup: CDR1 SNHLY, CDR2 FYNNEI. This CDR3 has 16 amino acids. V lost 2 bases, J lost 6 bases, and 17 bases lay in between. The CDR3 loop is CASSEWPNLRGNEQFF. CDR3 sequence (DNA): TGTGCCAGCAGTGAATGGCCCAACCTACGAGGCAATGAGCAGTTCTTC.

The chain joins TRBV6-5 to TRBJ1-3; 7 bases map to TRBD1. The germline gives CDR1 MNHEY, CDR2 SVGAGI. The trim removed 2 bases at V and 0 bases at J, leaving 4 bases unmatched. The CDR3 covers 16 residues. The CDR3 region is CASSYQGGISGNTIYF. CDR3 nucleotide sequence: TGTGCCAGCAGTTACCAGGGGGGGATCTCTGGAAACACCATATATTTT.

Relative to its sample, this clone is medium-sized. CDR3 loop: CASSPRGKSYNEQFF. Written as DNA, the CDR3 is TGTGCCAGCAGTCCCAGGGGGAAGTCCTACAATGAGCAGTTCTTC. This chain connects TRBV28 to TRBJ2-1; 7 bases line up with TRBD1. Germline values: CDR1 MDHEN, CDR2 SYDVKM. This CDR3 contains 15 residues. V lost 5 bases and J lost 1; bases outside the gene matches: 5.

This clone was recorded many times. This chain uses TRBV30 with TRBJ1-3, with 9 bases fitting TRBD1. J was trimmed by 2 bases and V by 6 bases; bases with no gene match: 11. CDR1 is GTSNPN, CDR2 SVGIG, per germline (reference sequence). The length of the CDR3 is 16 residues. The CDR3 region has the DNA TGTGCCTGCGATAGACAGGGGGATTGGGCTGGAAACACCATATATTTT. Translated: CACDRQGDWAGNTIYF. The full variable domain, rest sourced from reference TRBV30 and TRBJ1-3, is SQTIHQWPATLVQPVGSPLSLECTVEGTSNPNLYWYRQAAGRGLQLLFYSVGIGQISSEVPQNLSASRPQDRQFILSSKKLLLSDSGFYLCACDRQGDWAGNTIYFGEGSWLTVV.

This clone was counted ten times or more. A much larger clone lies a single base off, so this may be a read error. The chain links TRBV24-1 to TRBJ2-7; D ambiguous. The V end was cut by 9 bases, the J end by 6 bases, with 11 bases between. The CDR3 contains 11 residues. Per germline, CDR1 KGHDR and CDR2 SFDVKD. CDR3: CATGASGEQYF. The CDR3 coding sequence is TGTGCCACCGGTGCGTCGGGCGAGCAGTACTTC.

The CDR3 is CSARGRDGRLPQHF. CDR3 coding DNA: TGCAGTGCTAGAGGAAGGGACGGCCGTTTGCCCCAGCATTTT. The chain is built from TRBV20-1 and TRBJ1-5; the D gene is possibly TRBD1 (5 bases). There are 14 residues in the CDR3. Germline V gives CDR1 DFQATT, CDR2 SNEGSKA (reference sequence). V lost 1 base and J lost 9, with 16 bases in between.

This chain connects TRBV9 to TRBJ2-7, with D maybe TRBD2 (6 bases). The CDR3 totals 15 residues. Trimming removed 3 bases at V and 6 bases at J, with 19 bases between. CDR1 and CDR2 from the germline V gene are SGDLS and YYNGEE. In DNA form, the CDR3 reads TGTGCCAGCAGCGAGGAGGGGCGGCCTGACGGCGAGCAGTACTTC. It is translated as CASSEEGRPDGEQYF.

CDR3 sequence reads: CASRDSNTGELFF. The CDR3 DNA is TGTGCCAGTAGGGACAGCAACACCGGGGAGCTGTTTTTT. The V gene is TRBV19, the J gene TRBJ2-2, with D possibly matching TRBD1 (6 bases). Deletions cut 6 bases from V and 2 bases from J, with 7 bases between. Germline CDR1 and CDR2: LNHDA and SQIVND (reference sequence). This CDR3 has 13 amino acids.

This clone was counted at least ten times. The rearrangement joins TRBV5-1 to TRBJ2-5; no reliable D call. The ends were cut back, 1 base at V and 4 bases at J, with 8 bases in the middle. Germline V gene data show CDR1 as SGHRS and CDR2 as YFSETQ. The CDR3 loop spans 13 amino acids. The CDR3, as DNA: TGCGCCAGCAGCTTGAACAGAGGAGAGACCCAGTACTTC. Its protein is CASSLNRGETQYF.

The chain joins TRBV5-6 to TRBJ2-3; 9 bases match TRBD1. CDR1 and CDR2 from the germline V gene are SGHDT and YYEEEE. This CDR3 has 15 residues. Trimming cost V 4 bases and J 1 base; bases outside gene matches: 4. The CDR3 DNA sequence: TGTGCCAGCAGCCTACAGGGGGCTGGCACAGATACGCAGTATTTT. It translates to CASSLQGAGTDTQYF.

This clone turned up a few times. This CDR3 is missing its conserved last phenylalanine or tryptophan, likely due to a read error. It is unclear where the CDR3 begins or ends on the DNA, so no DNA is shown, and the CDR3 is as TCRdb lists it. The CDR3 here is CASSRLWG. The chain joins TRBV7-2 to TRBJ2-7. The CDR3 has 8 residues if both end residues are counted. Germline V gene data show CDR1 as SGHTA and CDR2 as FQGNSA.

This clone has at least ten counts. This chain connects TRBV20-1 to TRBJ2-4; TRBD1 might be the D (6 bases). Germline lookup yields CDR1 DFQATT and CDR2 SNEGSKA (reference sequence). The CDR3 is made up of 13 amino acids. Trimming cost V 4 bases and J 1 base, with 8 bases left between them. DNA for the CDR3: TGCAGTGCTATTACAGGGGCCAAAAACATTCAGTACTTC. It yields the protein CSAITGAKNIQYF.

In the case of this clone: A much larger clonotype is one base distant, so this may be a read error. The sample has other DNA sequences that encode this CDR3 too. This chain uses TRBV7-2 with TRBJ2-1, with 11 bases that match TRBD2. This CDR3 contains 23 residues. CDR1 is SGHTA, CDR2 FQGNSA, per germline. Trimming cost V 2 bases and J 7 bases; bases outside gene matches: 28. DNA of the CDR3: TGTGCCAGCAGCTTATCCGAGGGGCGTGCAGGGCTAGGTACTAGCGGGAGAAAAAATGAGCAGTTCTTC. Translation: CASSLSEGRAGLGTSGRKNEQFF. Full variable domain (outside the CDR3, taken from reference TRBV7-2 and TRBJ2-1): GAGVSQSPSNKVTEKGKDVELRCDPISGHTALYWYRQSLGQGLEFLIYFQGNSAPDKSGLPSDRFSAERTGGSVSTLTIQRTQQEDSAVYLCASSLSEGRAGLGTSGRKNEQFFGPGTRLTVL.

The CDR3 here is CASSTRRTGLSPNYGYTF. CDR3 sequence (DNA): TGTGCCAGCAGTACTCGCCGGACAGGTCTCTCCCCTAACTATGGCTACACCTTC. V and J are TRBV28 and TRBJ1-2; 7 bases agree with TRBD1. The CDR3 totals 18 residues. V gave up 5 bases and J gave up 0 bases; unmatched junction bases: 15. The germline V gene encodes CDR1 MDHEN and CDR2 SYDVKM.

By its share, this clone is medium-sized (0.01 to 0.1%). CDR3 amino acids: CASSYSTGGDTGELFF. CDR3 sequence (DNA): TGTGCCAGCAGTTACTCGACCGGGGGAGACACCGGGGAGCTGTTTTTT. The chain joins TRBV6-5 to TRBJ2-2, with a weak D call TRBD2 (6 bases). V shed 0 bases and J shed 3 bases, with 11 bases lying between them. This CDR3 region has 16 residues. Germline CDR1 MNHEY, CDR2 SVGAGI.

The table lists this clone with many counts. The genes are TRBV5-1 and TRBJ1-4; no reliable D call. Germline values: CDR1 SGHRS, CDR2 YFSETQ. V lost 4 bases, J lost 0 bases, and 13 bases lay in between. The CDR3 is made up of 16 amino acids. This CDR3 reads CASSPRTDATNEKLFF. The DNA for the CDR3 is TGCGCCAGCAGCCCCCGGACGGATGCAACTAATGAAAAACTGTTTTTT. Complete variable domain (other parts from reference TRBV5-1 and TRBJ1-4): KAGVTQTPRYLIKTRGQQVTLSCSPISGHRSVSWYQQTPGQGLQFLFEYFSETQRNKGNFPGRFSGRQFSNSRSEMNVSTLELGDSALYLCASSPRTDATNEKLFFGSGTQLSVL.

In its sample, this clone was seen many times. The genes are TRBV30 and TRBJ1-2; 7 bases fit TRBD1. V shed 0 bases and J 4 bases; nucleotides not matched to a gene: 8. There are 15 residues in the CDR3. From germline, CDR1 is GTSNPN and CDR2 SVGIG (reference sequence). In DNA form, the CDR3 reads TGTGCCTGGAGTGTACCGACAGGGCAATTCTATGGCTACACCTTC. This sequence encodes CAWSVPTGQFYGYTF. The variable domain in full, completed from reference TRBV30 and TRBJ1-2, reads SQTIHQWPATLVQPVGSPLSLECTVEGTSNPNLYWYRQAAGRGLQLLFYSVGIGQISSEVPQNLSASRPQDRQFILSSKKLLLSDSGFYLCAWSVPTGQFYGYTFGSGTRLTVV.

This clone was detected many times. This could be a read error, since a much larger clone is one nucleotide away. V gene TRBV24-1 combines with J gene TRBJ2-2, with D possibly being TRBD2 (5 bases). Deletions cut 1 base from V and 4 bases from J, with 6 bases between. Germline assignment: CDR1 KGHDR and CDR2 SFDVKD. CDR3 length: 14 residues. CDR3 coding DNA: TGTGCCACCAGTGATTTACGGGGCACCGGGGAGCTGTTTTTT. Encoded protein: CATSDLRGTGELFF.

The chain uses TRBV6-6 and TRBJ2-5, with unresolved D. CDR3 length equals 15 residues. V lost 2 bases and J 2 bases, leaving 12 bases between the germline ends. Germline V gene sequence: CDR1 MNHNY, CDR2 SVGAGI (reference sequence). The CDR3 loop reads CASSYGTAQQETQYF. CDR3 in DNA: TGTGCCAGCAGTTACGGAACAGCACAACAAGAGACCCAGTACTTC.

CDR3 amino acids: CASGGANTGELFF. CDR3 nucleotides: TGTGCCAGCGGCGGGGCGAACACCGGGGAGCTGTTTTTT. The chain links TRBV7-3 to TRBJ2-2, with D tentatively TRBD2 (6 bases). The germline V and J ends were trimmed by 8 bases and 0 bases, with 7 bases remaining between them. Germline CDR1 SGHTA, CDR2 FQGTGA. This CDR3 region has 13 residues.

This clone is medium-sized (0.01 to 0.1%). The J gene is TRBJ1-6, the V gene TRBV28, with no clear D. Trimming took off 3 bases at V and 4 bases at J, with 7 bases between the two ends. The germline V gene has CDR1 MDHEN and CDR2 SYDVKM. The CDR3 totals 14 residues. The CDR3 protein is CASSFGSYNSPLHF. The CDR3 bases are TGTGCCAGCAGTTTTGGCAGTTATAATTCACCCCTCCACTTT.

This clone was detected many times. The chain uses TRBV9 and TRBJ2-3, with unresolved D. The CDR3 loop spans 12 amino acids. Germline assignment: CDR1 SGDLS and CDR2 YYNGEE. Trimming removed 0 bases at V and 4 bases at J, with 3 bases between. The CDR3 here is CASSVGSDTQYF. The CDR3, as DNA: TGTGCCAGCAGCGTAGGGTCAGATACGCAGTATTTT.

This clone was recorded many times. The chain recombines TRBV3-1 with TRBJ2-3; TRBD2 matches 8 bases. Germline trimming cut 6 bases from V and 5 bases from J; bases unmatched to any gene: 10. Germline CDR1 is LGHDT and CDR2 is YNNKEL (reference sequence). This CDR3 comprises 15 residues. The CDR3 is CASSSGATKKDTQYF. In nucleotides, the CDR3 is TGTGCCAGCAGTAGCGGGGCGACGAAAAAAGATACGCAGTATTTT.

This clone was seen at least ten times. This chain joins TRBV20-1 and TRBJ2-5; possible D gene TRBD1, 6 bases. V was cut by 1 base and J by 1 base, with 22 bases left in between. This CDR3 is 18 amino acids long. Germline-derived CDR1 and CDR2 are DFQATT and SNEGSKA (reference sequence). The CDR3 spells CSARAYSSGQGIQETQYF. The CDR3 DNA reads as TGCAGTGCTAGAGCATACTCCTCGGGGCAGGGGATCCAAGAGACCCAGTACTTC.

For this clone: One junction end does not reproduce the germline sequence, and a read error may be involved. The chain carries TRBV24-1 and TRBJ2-5; 9 bases map to TRBD1. The CDR3 runs to 16 residues. The germline CDR1 and CDR2 sequences are KGHDR and SFDVKD. CDR3 protein: CATSDSGQGNQENQYF. CDR3 sequence (DNA): TGTGCCACCAGTGATTCCGGACAGGGGAACCAAGAGAACCAGTACTTC.